The 2 T cell receptor beta chains given below trace back to one sample, sequenced in a study of neurological immune-mediated disorders. In TCRdb, the 5' RACE reads were re-called with MiXCR into one record per CDR3 protein. The data contain 27,000 or so distinct CDR3 sequences, about 16% of them seen just once; the ten biggest clones take up roughly 27%. Sequencing was carried out using PBMCs. The receptors shown here come from a man aged 65 to 79 in good health.

This clonotype has a count of ten or more. The chain links TRBV10-3 to TRBJ1-2; TRBD1 matches at 9 bases. Germline CDR1 ENHRY, CDR2 SYGVKD. The J segment lost 5 bases and the V segment lost 4 bases, leaving 2 bases of the junction unmatched. This CDR3 has 13 amino acids. The CDR3: CAISGTGDYGYTF. As DNA, the CDR3 is TGTGCCATCAGTGGGACAGGGGATTATGGCTACACCTTC.

This clonotype was seen only a few times. The V and J genes are TRBV20-1 and TRBJ1-1, with D possibly being TRBD1 (5 bases). Germline V gives CDR1 DFQATT, CDR2 SNEGSKA (reference sequence). The CDR3 runs to 16 residues. V lost 0 bases, J lost 0 bases, and 14 bases lay in between. CDR3 sequence reads: CSARDRFAGMNTEAFF. The CDR3 DNA is TGCAGTGCTAGAGATCGGTTTGCAGGGATGAACACTGAAGCTTTCTTT.